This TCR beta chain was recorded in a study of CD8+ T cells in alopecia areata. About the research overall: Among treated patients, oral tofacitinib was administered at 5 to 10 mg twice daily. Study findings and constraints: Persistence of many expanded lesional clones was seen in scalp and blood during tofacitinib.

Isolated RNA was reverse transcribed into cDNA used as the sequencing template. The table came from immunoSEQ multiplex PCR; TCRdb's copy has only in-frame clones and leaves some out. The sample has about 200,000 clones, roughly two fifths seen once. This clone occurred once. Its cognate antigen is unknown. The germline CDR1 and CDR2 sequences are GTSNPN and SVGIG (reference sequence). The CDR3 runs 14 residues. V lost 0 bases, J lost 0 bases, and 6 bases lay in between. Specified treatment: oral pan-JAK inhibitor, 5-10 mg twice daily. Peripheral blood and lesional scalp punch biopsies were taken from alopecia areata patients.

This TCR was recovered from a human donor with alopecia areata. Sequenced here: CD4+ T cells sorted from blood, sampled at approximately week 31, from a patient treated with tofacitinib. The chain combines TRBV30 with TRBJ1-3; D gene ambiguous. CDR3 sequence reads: CAWSVQFSGNTIYF. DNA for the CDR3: TGTGCCTGGAGTGTGCAGTTCTCTGGAAACACCATATATTTT.